These 17 T cell receptor beta chains originate from one sample sequenced in a study of beta chain features in type 1 diabetes. Expressed TCRB transcripts got sequenced, as all isolated RNA was reverse transcribed. Libraries were prepared by immunoSEQ multiplex PCR; TCRdb keeps only in-frame clonotypes and omits some of them. The sample records some 330,000 clones, approximately 10% being singletons. The sequenced sample consisted of naive CD4+ T cells from blood. The receptor set was obtained from a woman in her 30s in good health.

This clone was observed a handful of times. The chain recombines TRBV7-9 with TRBJ2-7; 10 positions agree with TRBD1. The V gene end was trimmed by 1 base and the J gene end by 2 bases; junction bases not matched to a gene: 5. CDR1 is SEHNR and CDR2 is FQNEAQ in the germline V gene (reference sequence). The CDR3 has 16 amino acids. The CDR3 DNA reads TGTGCCAGCAGCTTAGACCCGGGACAGGGGACCTACGAGCAGTACTTC. Amino acids: CASSLDPGQGTYEQYF.

The chain combines TRBV6-5 with TRBJ1-2; no definite D call. CDR1 and CDR2 (germline): MNHEY, SVGAGI. Trimming took 5 bases from V and 7 from J, leaving 14 bases between them. The CDR3 has 13 amino acids. The CDR3 region has the DNA TGTGCCAGCAGTGCCCGAGACCCGGGTGGCTACACCTTC. Its protein is CASSARDPGGYTF.

V usage is TRBV30 and J usage is TRBJ1-2, with a tentative D call TRBD1 (6 bases). CDR1 and CDR2 from the germline V gene are GTSNPN and SVGIG (reference sequence). Trimming took off 3 bases at V and 3 bases at J, with 14 bases between the two ends. The CDR3 sequence is 14 residues long. CDR3 nucleotide sequence: TGTGCCTGGAGATCCCAGGGGATCCACTATGGCTACACCTTC. Its translation: CAWRSQGIHYGYTF.

The chain employs TRBV28 and TRBJ1-2, with D tentatively TRBD1 (5 bases). The length of the CDR3 is 16 residues. Trimming left V 6 bases short and J 2 bases short, with 19 bases between. Germline V lookup: CDR1 MDHEN, CDR2 SYDVKM. The CDR3 sequence: CASSRNGHSQNYGYTF. The CDR3 DNA reads as TGTGCCAGCAGCCGAAACGGACACTCGCAAAACTATGGCTACACCTTC.

This chain links TRBV21-1 with TRBJ2-1; the table's D gene call, TRBD2, was not cross checked with the DNA. TRBV21-1 is listed as a pseudogene. The CDR3 runs to 16 residues. The CDR3: CASSKVGTSGYDEQFF. For the CDR3, the DNA is TGTGCCAGCAGCAAAGTGGGGACTAGCGGATACGATGAGCAGTTCTTC.

In this sample, this clone turned up a few times. Additional DNA sequences in this sample encode the identical CDR3. The rearrangement links TRBV9 to TRBJ2-5; 14 bases map to TRBD2. The germline V gene has CDR1 SGDLS and CDR2 YYNGEE. The V gene end was trimmed by 0 bases and the J gene end by 5 bases; junction bases not matched to a gene: 0. CDR3 size: 15 residues. CDR3 DNA sequence: TGTGCCAGCAGCGTAGGACTAGCGGGAGGGGAGACCCAGTACTTC. Amino acid sequence: CASSVGLAGGETQYF.

This clone turned up a few times. J is TRBJ2-7 and V is TRBV11-1; D possibly corresponds to TRBD2 (6 bases). The germline V gene has CDR1 SGHAT and CDR2 FQDESV (reference sequence). The CDR3 is 15 residues long. V was clipped by 1 base and J by 9 bases, with 19 bases between them. The CDR3 DNA reads as TGTGCCAGCAGCTTAGAGGAGCCACGGGGAGGAGTGCAGTACTTC. It codes for CASSLEEPRGGVQYF.

This clone was counted only a few times. The rearrangement uses TRBV5-4 and TRBJ2-7, with 12 positions matching TRBD2. J gave up 1 base and V 4 bases, and 6 bases lay outside the gene matches. CDR1 and CDR2 from the germline V gene are SGHNT and YYREEE (reference sequence). This CDR3 comprises 16 residues. CDR3 sequence reads: CASSTAGTSGSYEQYF. In nucleotides, the CDR3 is TGTGCCAGCAGCACCGCCGGGACTAGCGGGTCCTACGAGCAGTACTTC.

This clone was recorded a few times. The chain recombines TRBV2 with TRBJ2-7, with TRBD1 matching 9 bases. The CDR3 runs to 14 residues. The junction had 6 bases not matched to a gene; V was cut back by 6 bases and J by 3 bases. The V gene's germline CDR1 is SNHLY and CDR2 FYNNEI. The CDR3 reads CASSRQGDRYEQYF. The CDR3 nucleotides are TGTGCCAGCAGCCGACAGGGGGACCGCTACGAGCAGTACTTC.

This clone was detected only a few times. This sequence joins TRBV18 and TRBJ2-7; 8 nucleotides line up with TRBD2. The CDR3 covers 15 residues. Trimming removed 1 base from V and 2 bases from J; junction bases left unmatched: 4. Germline assignment: CDR1 KGHSH and CDR2 LQKENI. Written as DNA, the CDR3 is TGTGCCAGCTCACCACAAACTAGCGGTCCCTACGAGCAGTACTTC. Translation: CASSPQTSGPYEQYF.

The genes are TRBV25-1 and TRBJ2-7; the match to TRBD2 covers 15 bases. V gave up 4 bases and J gave up 0 bases; unmatched junction bases: 4. Germline V gene data show CDR1 as MGHDK and CDR2 as SYGVNS. This CDR3 spans 17 amino acids. CDR3 region: CASSVGLAGGISYEQYF. Written as DNA, the CDR3 is TGTGCCAGCAGTGTGGGACTAGCGGGAGGTATCTCCTACGAGCAGTACTTC.

This chain connects TRBV5-1 to TRBJ2-2; TRBD2 aligns across 14 bases. CDR1 SGHRS and CDR2 YFSETQ come from the germline V gene. The CDR3 runs to 16 residues. V was pared by 5 bases and J by 5 bases, with 5 bases of the junction left unmatched. CDR3 region: CASRLGTSGSTGELFF. CDR3 coding DNA: TGCGCCAGCAGACTCGGGACTAGCGGGAGTACCGGGGAGCTGTTTTTT.

In its sample, this clone was seen a few times. The chain employs TRBV25-1 and TRBJ2-4, with 8 positions matching TRBD1. This CDR3 has 16 amino acids. Germline CDR1 reads MGHDK; CDR2 reads SYGVNS. V dropped 5 bases and J dropped 2; count of bases not matched to a gene: 8. CDR3 DNA: TGTGCCAGCAGTCTTGGACAGGGCGGGTCCAAAAACATTCAGTACTTC. Translation gives CASSLGQGGSKNIQYF.

The CDR3 DNA is TGTGCCAGCAGCAGGGTTTCTCTCGAGCAGTACTTC. It specifies CASSRVSLEQYF. The rearrangement links TRBV28 to TRBJ2-7, with D possibly matching TRBD1 (5 bases). Germline assignment: CDR1 MDHEN and CDR2 SYDVKM. V lost 6 bases and J 6 bases, leaving 12 bases between the germline ends. This CDR3 is built from 12 residues.

This clone was observed a few times. The CDR3 DNA reads as TGTGCCAGCAGTTTCTCGAGACTCGCAGATACGCAGTATTTT. It yields the protein CASSFSRLADTQYF. The V call is TRBV6-5, the J call TRBJ2-3; no reliable D call. The CDR3 extends over 14 amino acids. Germline V CDR1 and CDR2: MNHEY, SVGAGI. Trimming stripped 4 bases from V and 4 bases from J, with 12 bases between.

V is TRBV18 and J is TRBJ2-7, with 11 bases identical to TRBD1. Germline V gene data show CDR1 as KGHSH and CDR2 as LQKENI. V shed 6 bases and J 5 bases; nucleotides not matched to a gene: 12. The CDR3 contains 16 residues. Here the CDR3 DNA reads TGTGCCAGCTCCCCCACTATGGGACAGGGGGAGAACGAGCAGTACTTC. It translates to CASSPTMGQGENEQYF.

This clone was counted between two and nine times. The chain is built from TRBV28 and TRBJ2-5, with 14 bases lining up with TRBD2. V lost 4 bases, J lost 3 bases, and 4 bases stayed unmatched. This CDR3 is built from 16 residues. In germline, CDR1 is MDHEN, CDR2 SYDVKM. Written as DNA, the CDR3 is TGTGCCAGCAGTTCTCCGGGACTAGCGGGAGAAGAGACCCAGTACTTC. It codes for CASSSPGLAGEETQYF.